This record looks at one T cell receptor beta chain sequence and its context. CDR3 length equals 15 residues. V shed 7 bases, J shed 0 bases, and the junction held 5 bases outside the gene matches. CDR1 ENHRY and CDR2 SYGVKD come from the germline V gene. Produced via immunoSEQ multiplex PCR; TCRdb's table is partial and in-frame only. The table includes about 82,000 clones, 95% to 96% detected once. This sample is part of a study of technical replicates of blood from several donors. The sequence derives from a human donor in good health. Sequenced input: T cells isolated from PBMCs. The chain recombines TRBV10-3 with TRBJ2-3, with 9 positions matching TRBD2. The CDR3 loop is CAIKASGASTDTQYF. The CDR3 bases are TGTGCCATCAAGGCTAGCGGGGCTAGCACAGATACGCAGTATTTT.